This T cell receptor beta chain was captured in a study of blood T cell repertoires in COVID-19. For the study at large: From the United States, Italy and Spain came samples of acute and convalescent COVID-19. From T cells, B-cell-depleted T cells, or PBMCs came the material, which was cDNA or gDNA.

CDR3 length: 16 amino acids. CDR1 and CDR2 from the germline V gene are SGHVS and FQNEAQ. Trimming cost V 5 bases and J 4 bases; bases outside gene matches: 8. Study processing details: Nucleated cell number was recorded as an estimate derived from reference gene primer amplification. Some clones are missing from TCRdb's copy, which holds only in-frame ones; the method was immunoSEQ multiplex PCR. V and J calls and clone size are as listed in that table; D and trimming were resolved from the DNA. The sample includes a few hundred thousand clones, 65% to 90% of them seen just once. The sequence was collected from a human donor in a cohort sampled during active COVID-19. The chain has TRBV7-8 and TRBJ2-3, with 11 bases that match TRBD1. Specimen: peripheral blood. The CDR3 nucleotides read TGTGCCAGCAGCCGGCGCCGGGACAGGGGGGCAGATACGCAGTATTTT. This sequence encodes CASSRRRDRGADTQYF. Together with reference TRBV7-8 and TRBJ2-3, the CDR3 gives the full variable domain: GAGVSQSPRYKVAKRGQDVALRCDPISGHVSLFWYQQALGQGPEFLTYFQNEAQLDKSGLPSDRFFAERPEGSVSTLKIQRTQQEDSAVYLCASSRRRDRGADTQYFGPGTRLTVL.